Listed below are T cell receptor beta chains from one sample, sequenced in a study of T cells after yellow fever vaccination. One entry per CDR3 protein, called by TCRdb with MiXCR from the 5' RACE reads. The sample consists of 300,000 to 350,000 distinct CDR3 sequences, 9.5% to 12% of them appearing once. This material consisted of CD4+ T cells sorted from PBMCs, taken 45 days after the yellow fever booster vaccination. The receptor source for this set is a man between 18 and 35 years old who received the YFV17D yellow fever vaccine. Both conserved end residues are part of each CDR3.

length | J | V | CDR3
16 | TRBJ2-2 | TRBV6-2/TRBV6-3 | CASRPWGGPNTGELFF
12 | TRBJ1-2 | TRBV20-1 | CSANRDSYGYTF
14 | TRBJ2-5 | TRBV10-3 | CAISDGQIQETQYF
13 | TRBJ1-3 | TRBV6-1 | CAAEGGSGNTIYF
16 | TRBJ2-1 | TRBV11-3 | CASSSTGTSGYNEQFF
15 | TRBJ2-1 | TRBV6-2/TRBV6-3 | CASSRLAGVNNEQFF
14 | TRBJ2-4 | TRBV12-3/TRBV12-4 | CASSPEGHLDPSYF
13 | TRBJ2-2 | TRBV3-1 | CASSQGRTGELFF
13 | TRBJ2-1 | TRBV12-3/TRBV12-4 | CASSSSKYNEQFF
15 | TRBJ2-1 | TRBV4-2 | CASSPAGGSYNEQFF
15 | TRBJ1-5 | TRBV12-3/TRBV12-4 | CASSRGQGAGQPQHF
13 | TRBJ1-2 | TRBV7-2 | CASSRDRNYGYTF
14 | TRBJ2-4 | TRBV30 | CAGVTGRGSHIQYF
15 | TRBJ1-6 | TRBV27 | CASSLLPGAHSPLHF
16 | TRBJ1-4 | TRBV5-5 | CASSLLLGQYNEKLFF
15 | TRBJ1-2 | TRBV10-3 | CAISPRDRINYGYTF
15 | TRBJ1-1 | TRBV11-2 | CASSHRGQPNTEAFF
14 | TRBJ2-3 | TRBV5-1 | CASSPVRQTDTQYF
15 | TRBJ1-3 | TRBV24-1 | CATSDSGGAGNTIYF
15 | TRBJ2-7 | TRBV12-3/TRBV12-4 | CASSGMDRGPAEQYF
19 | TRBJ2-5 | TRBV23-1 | CASSHRVGARSRVQETQYF
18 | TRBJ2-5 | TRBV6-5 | CASSYSSAPSSGQETQYF
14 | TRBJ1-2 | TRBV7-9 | CASSPRDGSYDYTF
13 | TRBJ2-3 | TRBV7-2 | CASGTRYTDTQYF
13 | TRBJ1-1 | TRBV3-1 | CASSIHSGTEAFF
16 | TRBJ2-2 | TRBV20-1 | CSARDSRFGFTGELFF
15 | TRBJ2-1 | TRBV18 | CASSPSRTSYNEQFF
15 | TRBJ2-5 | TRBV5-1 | CASSLGGQGLETQYF
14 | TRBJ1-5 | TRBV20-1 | CSAREGDEHQPQHF
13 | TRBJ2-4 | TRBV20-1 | CSAHLLAKNIQYF
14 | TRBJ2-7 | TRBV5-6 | CASSLPGQGSEQYF